This T cell receptor beta chain was sequenced during a study of OX40 agonist ivuxolimab in advanced cancers. Background on the study: Every 2 weeks, ivuxolimab was infused into the patients intravenously at between 0.01 and 10 mg/kg. Patients with hepatocellular carcinoma, melanoma, renal cell or head and neck cancer made up the dose-escalation patients.

Method: immunoSEQ multiplex PCR; TCRdb's copy keeps in-frame clones and lacks some. The data contain almost 70,000 clones, about 89% of them seen just once; the ten biggest clones take up just under 0.3%. Individuals having autoimmune disease history or systemic immunosuppression were not enrolled. At baseline, cycle 4 day 1, and cycle 7 day 1, blood was sampled. The source of this sequence is an adult with an advanced solid tumor such as melanoma, head and neck, liver or kidney cancer. The sequenced sample was CD4+ or CD8+ T cells sorted from blood, obtained in a trial of the OX40 agonist ivuxolimab.

The CDR3 DNA is TGTGCCAGCAGACCAAGCGGGAGGGCCGAGGATACGCAGTATTTT. Translation gives CASRPSGRAEDTQYF. The rearrangement links TRBV6-5 to TRBJ2-3, with 10 bases that match TRBD2. In germline, CDR1 is MNHEY, CDR2 SVGAGI. The V and J ends lost 6 bases and 6 bases, in that order; junction bases with no gene match: 9. The CDR3 has 15 amino acids.